This T cell receptor (beta chain) was sequenced for a study of T cells in tuberculosis. Points from the study as a whole: Low-affinity CD1B-GMM tetramer-binding T cells may have been missed.

The CDR3 length is 15 residues. CDR1 SNHLY and CDR2 FYNNEI come from the germline V gene. Chain pairing is unknown; alpha and beta were sequenced separately. Sequencing used immunoSEQ multiplex PCR; TCRdb keeps in-frame clones, though not all of them. Among approximately 100,000 clones listed, more than 75% were seen once. Cells were sorted from thawed PBMC rested overnight and stained with GMM-loaded CD1B tetramer, viability dye and anti-CD3. The lipid loaded on the CD1B tetramers was C32 glucose monomycolate from Rhodococcus equi. CD14-expressing monocytes were removed from PBMC before cryopreservation and sorting. From each donor, about 92,000 tetramer-negative cells were sorted.

The chain links TRBV2 to TRBJ2-5; 9 positions match TRBD1. With the DNA end fitting TRBJ2-7 better, the J assignment may be wrong. The sequence was collected from an adult woman with latent tuberculosis. What was sequenced was CD1b-GMM tetramer-negative cells sorted from PBMCs. The CDR3 DNA reads TGTGCCAGCAGTGAAGATCAGGACAGGGGAGGCGAGCAGTACTTC. Translating gives CASSEDQDRGGEQYF.